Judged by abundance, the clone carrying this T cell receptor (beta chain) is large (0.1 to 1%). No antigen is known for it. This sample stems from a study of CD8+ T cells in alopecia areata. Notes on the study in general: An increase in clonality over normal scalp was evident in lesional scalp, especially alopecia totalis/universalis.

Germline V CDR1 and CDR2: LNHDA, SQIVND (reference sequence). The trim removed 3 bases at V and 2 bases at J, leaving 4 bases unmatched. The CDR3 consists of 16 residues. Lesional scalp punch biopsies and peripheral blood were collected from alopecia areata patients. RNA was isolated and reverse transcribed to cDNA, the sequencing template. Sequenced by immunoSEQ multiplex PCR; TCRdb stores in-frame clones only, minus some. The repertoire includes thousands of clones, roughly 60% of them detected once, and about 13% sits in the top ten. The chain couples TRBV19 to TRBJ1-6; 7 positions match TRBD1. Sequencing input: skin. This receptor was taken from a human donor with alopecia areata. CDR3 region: CASSMTGYTYNSPLHF. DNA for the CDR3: TGTGCCAGTAGTATGACAGGGTACACCTATAATTCACCCCTCCACTTT.